Sequencing of this T cell receptor beta chain was carried out in a study of T cells in Graves' hyperthyroidism and ophthalmopathy. The CDR3 runs to 16 residues. With 2 bases clipped from V and 4 bases from J, the junction kept 4 bases outside the gene matches. Germline lookup yields CDR1 LGHDT and CDR2 YNNKEL (reference sequence). Regions amplified from RNA transcripts were the TCR beta CDR3 regions. RT-PCR in the first round (using the HTBI primer set) targeted the TCR CDR3. TCRdb used MiXCR to reprocess the multiplex PCR reads, holding one entry per CDR3 protein. The data contain roughly 650,000 distinct CDR3 sequences, roughly a sixth of them singletons.

The sequence derives from a woman between 35 and 50 years old with Graves' ophthalmopathy. This chain joins TRBV3-1 and TRBJ2-2, with TRBD2 matching over 10 bases. Source material: blood. As DNA, the CDR3 is TGTGCCAGCAGCCAAAGGAAGCGGGAGGGCACCGGGGAGCTGTTTTTT. Protein product: CASSQRKREGTGELFF.